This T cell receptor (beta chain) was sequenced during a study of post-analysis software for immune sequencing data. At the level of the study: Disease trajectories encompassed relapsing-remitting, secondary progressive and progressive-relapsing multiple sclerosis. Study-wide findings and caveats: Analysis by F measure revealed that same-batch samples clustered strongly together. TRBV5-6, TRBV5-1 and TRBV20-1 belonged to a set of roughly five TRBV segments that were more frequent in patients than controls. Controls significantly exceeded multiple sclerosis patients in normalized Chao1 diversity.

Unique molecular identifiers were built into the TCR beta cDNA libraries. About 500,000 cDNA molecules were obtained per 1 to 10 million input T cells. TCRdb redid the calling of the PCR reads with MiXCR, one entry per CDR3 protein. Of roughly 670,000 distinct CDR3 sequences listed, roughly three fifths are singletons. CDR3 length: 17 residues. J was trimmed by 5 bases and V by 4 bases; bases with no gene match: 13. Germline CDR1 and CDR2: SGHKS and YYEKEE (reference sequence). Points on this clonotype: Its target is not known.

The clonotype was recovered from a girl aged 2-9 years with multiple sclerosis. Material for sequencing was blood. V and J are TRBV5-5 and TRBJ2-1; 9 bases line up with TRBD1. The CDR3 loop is CASSDPFRTGDHNEQFF. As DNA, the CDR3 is TGTGCCAGCAGCGACCCATTTAGGACAGGGGATCACAATGAGCAGTTCTTC. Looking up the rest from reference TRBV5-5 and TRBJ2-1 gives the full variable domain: DAGVTQSPTHLIKTRGQQVTLRCSPISGHKSVSWYQQVLGQGPQFIFQYYEKEERGRGNFPDRFSARQFPNYSSELNVNALLLGDSALYLCASSDPFRTGDHNEQFFGPGTRLTVL.